This T cell receptor (beta chain) was observed in a study of blood T cells in healthy people across ages. They isolated at least 6 million PBMCs from each sample. The authors extracted at least 6 micrograms of total RNA per sample. Combining a sample-barcoded 5' primer with a J-beta primer mix, a second PCR ran for about 7 to 12 cycles. TCRdb used MiXCR to reprocess the 5' RACE reads, holding one entry per CDR3 protein. Of nearly 1 million distinct CDR3 sequences listed, roughly 51% are singletons. The table lists this clonotype with a few counts. Its antigen remains unknown. The study's findings and limits: Donors of long life had a larger count of naive CD4+ cells and greater diversity than aged donors.

Sequences were obtained from blood. The receptor was isolated from an older woman in good health.

Here the CDR3 DNA reads TGCGCCAGCAGCCCCCACGAACTATTCACAGGGGGACAAGAGACCCAGTACTTC. This translates into CASSPHELFTGGQETQYF. The gene calls are TRBV4-1 and TRBJ2-5, with TRBD1 identical over 8 bases. CDR3 size: 18 residues. CDR1 and CDR2 (germline): MGHRA, YSYEKL. V lost 4 bases and J lost 2; bases outside the gene matches: 15.